The 7 T cell receptor beta chains presented below share a single source sample, sequenced in a study of human T cells and chemical hapten exposure. From the RACE reads, TCRdb called clonotypes with MiXCR, one entry per CDR3 protein. In the table there are a few hundred thousand distinct CDR3 sequences, roughly 6% of which are singletons. Stated time point: patch test 2, 6 weeks after DPC sensitization. As to treatment: therapeutic diphenylcyclopropenone sensitization with weekly scalp DPC. The input for sequencing was whole blood, taken in connection with sensitization to the hapten diphenylcyclopropenone (DPC). The receptors come from a woman younger than 35 with alopecia areata. Some clones in this sample may be carry-over from other donors' samples.

This clonotype showed up many times. The rearrangement links TRBV3-1 to TRBJ1-1; 7 positions agree with TRBD1. Germline V gene sequence: CDR1 LGHDT, CDR2 YNNKEL (reference sequence). The CDR3 has 15 residues. The ends lost 2 bases at V and 5 bases at J; junction bases unmatched: 8. The CDR3, as DNA: TGTGCCAGCAGCCAACCAAGACAGGGTATAACTGAAGCTTTCTTT. This sequence encodes CASSQPRQGITEAFF.

As to this clonotype: A much more abundant neighbour one base away suggests this may be a read error. The chain links TRBV6-5 to TRBJ2-7; a possible D gene is TRBD1 (6 bases). V lost 6 bases and J 6 bases, leaving 9 bases between the germline ends. Germline CDR1 is MNHEY and CDR2 is SVGAGI. The CDR3 has 11 amino acids. CDR3 protein: CASSRGGEQYF. CDR3 nucleotide sequence: TGTGCCAGCAGCCGAGGGGGCGAGCAGTACTTC.

The rearrangement uses TRBV4-3 and TRBJ1-2; D uncertain. Germline V gene lookup returns CDR1 LGHNA and CDR2 YSLEER. The CDR3 length is 16 residues. Trimming left V 0 bases short and J 2 bases short, with 13 bases between. This chain's CDR3 is CASSQDLNPGNYGYTF. CDR3 sequence (DNA): TGCGCCAGCAGCCAAGATTTAAACCCCGGGAACTATGGCTACACCTTC.

This clonotype occurred many times. This chain uses TRBV5-1 with TRBJ1-5; D remains ambiguous. Per the germline V gene, CDR1 is SGHRS and CDR2 is YFSETQ. This CDR3 has 15 amino acids. V was shortened by 0 bases and J by 2 bases, with 9 bases between the two germline ends. The CDR3 coding sequence is TGCGCCAGCAGCTTGGAAGGTCCGGGCAATCAGCCCCAGCATTTT. It codes for CASSLEGPGNQPQHF.

The table lists this clonotype with many counts. J is TRBJ2-7 and V is TRBV12-3 or TRBV12-4, with TRBD1 matching over 8 bases. The CDR3 loop spans 15 amino acids. The V segment lost 3 bases and the J segment 7 bases; nucleotides outside the gene matches: 11. This chain's CDR3 is CASSFRQGFVDEQYF. In nucleotides, the CDR3 is TGTGCCAGCAGTTTCAGACAGGGGTTTGTGGATGAGCAGTACTTC.

This clonotype showed up many times. The rearrangement links TRBV11-3 to TRBJ2-3; no firm D call. Germline-derived CDR1 and CDR2 are SGHNT and YENEEA. V was cut by 0 bases and J by 2 bases, with 15 bases left in between. This CDR3 has 17 residues. The CDR3 sequence is CASSLDPRWLLTDTQYF. CDR3 nucleotide sequence: TGTGCCAGCAGCTTAGATCCCCGCTGGCTACTCACAGATACGCAGTATTTT.

The V gene is TRBV15, the J gene TRBJ1-3; 7 nucleotides align to TRBD1. Germline-derived CDR1 and CDR2 are LNHNV and YYDKDF (reference sequence). J gave up 1 base and V 3 bases, and 6 bases lay outside the gene matches. The CDR3 length is 16 residues. CDR3 bases: TGTGCCACCAGCAGGACAGGGAAGATATCTGGAAACACCATATATTTT. It codes for CATSRTGKISGNTIYF.